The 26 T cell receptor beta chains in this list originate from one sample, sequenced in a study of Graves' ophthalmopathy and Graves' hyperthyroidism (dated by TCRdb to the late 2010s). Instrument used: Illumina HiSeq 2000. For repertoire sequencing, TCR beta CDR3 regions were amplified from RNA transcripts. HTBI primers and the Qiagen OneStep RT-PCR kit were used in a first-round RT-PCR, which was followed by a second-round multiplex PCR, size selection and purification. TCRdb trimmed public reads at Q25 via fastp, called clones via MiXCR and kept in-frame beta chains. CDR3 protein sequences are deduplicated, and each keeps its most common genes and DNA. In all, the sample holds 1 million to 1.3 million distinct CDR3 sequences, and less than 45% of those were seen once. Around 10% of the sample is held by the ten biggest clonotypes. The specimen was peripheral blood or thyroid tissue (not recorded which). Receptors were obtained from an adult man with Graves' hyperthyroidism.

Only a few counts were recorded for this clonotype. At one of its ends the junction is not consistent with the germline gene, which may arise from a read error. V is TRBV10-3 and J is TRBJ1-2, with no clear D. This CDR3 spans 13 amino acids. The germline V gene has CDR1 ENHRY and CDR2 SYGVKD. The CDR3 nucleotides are TGTGCCAGCAGTTATCAGGAGATCGAAGGCTACACCTTC. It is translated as CASSYQEIEGYTF.

The DNA of the CDR3 is TGTGCCACCAGCAGTGACCTTCGGGACCGTCTCTCTGGAAACACCATATATTTT. Amino acids: CATSSDLRDRLSGNTIYF. This chain joins TRBV15 and TRBJ1-3; D is possibly TRBD1 (5 bases). The V gene lost 3 bases and the J gene lost 0 bases, with 18 bases spanning the gap. This CDR3 region has 18 residues. The germline gives CDR1 LNHNV, CDR2 YYDKDF (reference sequence).

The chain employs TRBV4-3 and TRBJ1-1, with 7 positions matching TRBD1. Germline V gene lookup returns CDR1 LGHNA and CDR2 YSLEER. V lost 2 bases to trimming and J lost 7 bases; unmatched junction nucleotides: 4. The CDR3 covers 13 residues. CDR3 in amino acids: CASSQFRGREAFF. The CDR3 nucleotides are TGCGCCAGCAGCCAATTTAGGGGGCGTGAAGCTTTCTTT.

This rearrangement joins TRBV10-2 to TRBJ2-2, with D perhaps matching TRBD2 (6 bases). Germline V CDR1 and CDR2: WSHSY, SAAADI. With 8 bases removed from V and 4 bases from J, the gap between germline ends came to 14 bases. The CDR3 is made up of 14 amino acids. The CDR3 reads CASALTSITGELFF. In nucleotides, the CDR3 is TGCGCCAGCGCCCTGACTAGTATCACCGGGGAGCTGTTTTTT.

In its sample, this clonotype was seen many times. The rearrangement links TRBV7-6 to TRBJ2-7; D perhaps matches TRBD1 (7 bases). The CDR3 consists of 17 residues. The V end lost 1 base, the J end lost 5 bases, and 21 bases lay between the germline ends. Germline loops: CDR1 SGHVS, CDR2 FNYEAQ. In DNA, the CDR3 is TGTGCCAGCAGCTTAGGTTGGTGGCGGGACAGTGGGAACGAGCAGTACTTC. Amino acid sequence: CASSLGWWRDSGNEQYF.

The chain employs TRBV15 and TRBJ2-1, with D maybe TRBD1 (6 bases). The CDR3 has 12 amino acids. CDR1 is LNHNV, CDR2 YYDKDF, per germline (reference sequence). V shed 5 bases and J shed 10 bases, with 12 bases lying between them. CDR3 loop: CATSGQTLEQFF. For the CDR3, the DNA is TGTGCCACCAGCGGACAGACCCTAGAGCAGTTCTTC.

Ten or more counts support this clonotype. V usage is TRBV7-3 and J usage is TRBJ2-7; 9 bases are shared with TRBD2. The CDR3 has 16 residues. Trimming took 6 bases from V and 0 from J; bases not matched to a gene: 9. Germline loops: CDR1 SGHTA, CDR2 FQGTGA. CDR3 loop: CASRDPSGTSSYEQYF. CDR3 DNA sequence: TGTGCCAGCAGGGACCCTAGCGGGACGAGCTCCTACGAGCAGTACTTC. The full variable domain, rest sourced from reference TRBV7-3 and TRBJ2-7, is GAGVSQTPSNKVTEKGKYVELRCDPISGHTALYWYRQSLGQGPEFLIYFQGTGAADDSGLPNDRFFAVRPEGSVSTLKIQRTERGDSAVYLCASRDPSGTSSYEQYFGPGTRLTVT.

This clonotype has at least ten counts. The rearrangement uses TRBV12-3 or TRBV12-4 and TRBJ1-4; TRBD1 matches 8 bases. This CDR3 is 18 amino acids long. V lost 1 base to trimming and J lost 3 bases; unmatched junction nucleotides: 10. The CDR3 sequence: CASSLEGRGRAANEKLFF. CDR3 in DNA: TGTGCCAGCAGTTTAGAAGGCAGGGGGCGCGCAGCTAATGAAAAACTGTTTTTT.

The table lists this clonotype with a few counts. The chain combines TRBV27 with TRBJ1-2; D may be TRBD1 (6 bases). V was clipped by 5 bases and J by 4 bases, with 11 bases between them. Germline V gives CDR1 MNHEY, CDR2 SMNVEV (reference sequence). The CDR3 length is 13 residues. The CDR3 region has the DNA TGTGCCAGCAGTATACACAGGGCCTATGGCTACACCTTC. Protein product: CASSIHRAYGYTF.

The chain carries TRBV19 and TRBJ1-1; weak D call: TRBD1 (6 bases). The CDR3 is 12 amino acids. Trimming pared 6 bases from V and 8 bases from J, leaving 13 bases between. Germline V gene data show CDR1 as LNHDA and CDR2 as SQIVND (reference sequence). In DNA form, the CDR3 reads TGTGCCAGTAGGCTGTTGGGGGGCGAAGCTTTCTTT. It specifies CASRLLGGEAFF.

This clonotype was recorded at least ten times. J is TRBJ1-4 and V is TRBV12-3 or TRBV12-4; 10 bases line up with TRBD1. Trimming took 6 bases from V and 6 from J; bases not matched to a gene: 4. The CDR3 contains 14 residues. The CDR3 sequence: CASRTGTGDEKLFF. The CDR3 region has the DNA TGTGCCAGCAGAACCGGGACAGGGGATGAAAAACTGTTTTTT.

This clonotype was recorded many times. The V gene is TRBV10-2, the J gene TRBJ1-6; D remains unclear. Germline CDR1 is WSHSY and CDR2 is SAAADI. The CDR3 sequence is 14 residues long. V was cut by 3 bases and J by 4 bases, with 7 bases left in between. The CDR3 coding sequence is TGCGCCAGCAGTGACCGACCATATAATTCACCCCTCCACTTT. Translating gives CASSDRPYNSPLHF.

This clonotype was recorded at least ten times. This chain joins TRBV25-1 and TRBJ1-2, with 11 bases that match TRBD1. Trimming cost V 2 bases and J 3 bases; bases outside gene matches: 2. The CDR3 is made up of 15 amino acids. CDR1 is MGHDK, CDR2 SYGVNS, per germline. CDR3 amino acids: CASSEMGQGDYGYTF. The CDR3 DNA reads TGTGCCAGCAGTGAAATGGGACAGGGGGACTATGGCTACACCTTC.

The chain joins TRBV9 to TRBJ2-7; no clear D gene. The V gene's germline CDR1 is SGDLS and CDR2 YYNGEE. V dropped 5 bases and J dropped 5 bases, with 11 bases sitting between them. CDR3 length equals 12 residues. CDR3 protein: CASSYSLDEQYF. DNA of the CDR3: TGTGCCAGCAGTTACTCCCTCGACGAGCAGTACTTC.

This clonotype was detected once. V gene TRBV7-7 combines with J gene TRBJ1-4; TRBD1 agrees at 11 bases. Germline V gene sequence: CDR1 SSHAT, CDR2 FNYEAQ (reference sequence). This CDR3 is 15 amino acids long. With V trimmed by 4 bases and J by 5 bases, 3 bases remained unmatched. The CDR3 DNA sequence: TGTGCCAGCAGCTCGGGACAGGGGGAGAATGAAAAACTGTTTTTT. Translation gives CASSSGQGENEKLFF. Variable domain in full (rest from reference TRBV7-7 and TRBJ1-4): GAGVSQSPRYKVTKRGQDVTLRCDPISSHATLYWYQQALGQGPEFLTYFNYEAQPDKSGLPSDRFSAERPEGSISTLTIQRTEQRDSAMYRCASSSGQGENEKLFFGSGTQLSVL.

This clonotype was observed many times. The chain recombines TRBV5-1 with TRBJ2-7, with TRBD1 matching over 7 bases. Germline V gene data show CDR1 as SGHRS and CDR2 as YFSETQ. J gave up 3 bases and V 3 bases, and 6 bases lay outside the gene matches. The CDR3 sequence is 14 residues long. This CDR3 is CASSSSDRVYEQYF. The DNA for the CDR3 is TGCGCCAGCAGCTCCAGCGACAGGGTCTACGAGCAGTACTTC. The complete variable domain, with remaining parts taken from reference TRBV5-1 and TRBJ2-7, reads KAGVTQTPRYLIKTRGQQVTLSCSPISGHRSVSWYQQTPGQGLQFLFEYFSETQRNKGNFPGRFSGRQFSNSRSEMNVSTLELGDSALYLCASSSSDRVYEQYFGPGTRLTVT.

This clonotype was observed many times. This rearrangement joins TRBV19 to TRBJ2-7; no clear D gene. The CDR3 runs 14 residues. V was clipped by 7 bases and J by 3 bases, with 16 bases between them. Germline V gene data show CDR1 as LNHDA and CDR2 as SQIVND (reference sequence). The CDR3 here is CASKLPDSIYEQYF. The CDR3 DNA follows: TGTGCCAGTAAGTTGCCAGACTCTATCTACGAGCAGTACTTC.

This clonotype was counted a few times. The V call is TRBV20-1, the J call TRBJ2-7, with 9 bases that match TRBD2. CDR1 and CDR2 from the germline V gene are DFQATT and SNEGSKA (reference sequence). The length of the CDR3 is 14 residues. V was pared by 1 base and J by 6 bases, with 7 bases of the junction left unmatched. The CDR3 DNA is TGCAGTGCTAGAGGTGGCGGGGGGGCTTCCGAGCAGTACTTC. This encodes CSARGGGGASEQYF.

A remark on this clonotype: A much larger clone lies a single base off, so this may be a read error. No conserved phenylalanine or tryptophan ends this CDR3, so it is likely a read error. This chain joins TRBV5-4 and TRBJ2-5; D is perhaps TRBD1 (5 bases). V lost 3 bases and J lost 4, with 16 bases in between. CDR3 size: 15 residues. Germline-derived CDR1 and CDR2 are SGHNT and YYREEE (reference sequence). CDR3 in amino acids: CASSSTVQGGETQYS. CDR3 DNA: TGTGCCAGCAGCTCCACCGTGCAGGGCGGAGAGACCCAGTACTCC.

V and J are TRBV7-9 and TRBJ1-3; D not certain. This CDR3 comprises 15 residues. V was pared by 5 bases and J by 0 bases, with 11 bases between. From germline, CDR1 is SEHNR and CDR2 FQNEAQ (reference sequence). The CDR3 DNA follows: TGTGCCAGCAGCCCGGAGGCAGACTCTGGAAACACCATATATTTT. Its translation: CASSPEADSGNTIYF.

The CDR3 loop is CASRAGTGTNNYGYTF. The CDR3 DNA reads as TGCGCCAGCAGGGCCGGGACAGGCACCAATAACTATGGCTACACCTTC. The rearrangement uses TRBV5-1 and TRBJ1-2; 8 bases align to TRBD1. After removal of 5 bases from V and 1 base from J, the junction contained 10 bases not matched to a gene. This CDR3 is built from 16 residues. Germline V gene lookup returns CDR1 SGHRS and CDR2 YFSETQ.

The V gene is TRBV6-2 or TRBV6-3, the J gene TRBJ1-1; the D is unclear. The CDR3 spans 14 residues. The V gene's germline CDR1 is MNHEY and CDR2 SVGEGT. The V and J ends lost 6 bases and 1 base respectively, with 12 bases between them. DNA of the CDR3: TGTGCCAGCAGGCGGGTTGTGGAGAACACTGAAGCTTTCTTT. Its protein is CASRRVVENTEAFF.

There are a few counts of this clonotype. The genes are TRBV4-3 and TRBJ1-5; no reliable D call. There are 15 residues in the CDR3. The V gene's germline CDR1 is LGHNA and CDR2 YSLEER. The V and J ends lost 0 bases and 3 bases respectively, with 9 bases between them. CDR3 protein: CASSQDVRDNQPQHF. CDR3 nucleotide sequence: TGCGCCAGCAGCCAAGATGTGAGAGACAATCAGCCCCAGCATTTT.

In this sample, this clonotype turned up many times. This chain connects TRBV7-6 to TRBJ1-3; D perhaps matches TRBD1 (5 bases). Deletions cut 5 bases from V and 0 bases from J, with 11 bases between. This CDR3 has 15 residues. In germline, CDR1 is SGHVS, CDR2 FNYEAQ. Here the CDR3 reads CASSPRQSSGNTIYF. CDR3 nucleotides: TGTGCCAGCAGCCCAAGACAGAGCTCTGGAAACACCATATATTTT.

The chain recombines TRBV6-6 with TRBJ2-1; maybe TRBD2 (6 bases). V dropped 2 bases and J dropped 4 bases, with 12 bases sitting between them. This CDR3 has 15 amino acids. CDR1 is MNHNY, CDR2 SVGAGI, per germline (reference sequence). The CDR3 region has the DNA TGTGCCAGCAGTTACCTGGCTAGCGTGTACAATGAGCAGTTCTTC. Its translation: CASSYLASVYNEQFF.

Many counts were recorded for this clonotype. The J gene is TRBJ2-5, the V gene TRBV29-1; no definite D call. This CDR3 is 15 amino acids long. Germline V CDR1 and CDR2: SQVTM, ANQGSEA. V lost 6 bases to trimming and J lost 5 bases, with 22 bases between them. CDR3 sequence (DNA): TGCAGCGTGCAACATGGTGGGCCCTCCAGGGAGACCCAGTACTTC. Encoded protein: CSVQHGGPSRETQYF. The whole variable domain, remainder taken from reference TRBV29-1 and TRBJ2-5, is SAVISQKPSRDICQRGTSLTIQCQVDSQVTMMFWYRQQPGQSLTLIATANQGSEATYESGFVIDKFPISRPNLTFSTLTVSNMSPEDSSIYLCSVQHGGPSRETQYFGPGTRLLVL.